Listed below are T cell receptor beta chains from one sample, sequenced in a study of cytomegalovirus exposure and HLA in healthy donors. Sequenced by immunoSEQ multiplex PCR; TCRdb stores in-frame clones only, minus some. This repertoire shows over 110,000 clones, almost 80% found once; its top ten account for more than 0.85%. Specimen: PBMCs. Receptors were obtained from a man aged 18-30 years in good health and CMV-seronegative. Both conserved end residues are part of each CDR3. The order of the fields is J gene, V gene, clone size, D gene, CDR3 DNA, CDR3 protein. A D gene is named only where the DNA matches it firmly. Clone sizes are given selectively: once, few, many, or a class where the clone is expanded.

j_gene: TRBJ1-5; v_gene: TRBV5-5; abundance: few; d_gene: .; CDR3nt: TGTGCCAGCAGCCCTCTCCCGGGGAATCAGCCCCAGCATTTT; CDR3aa: CASSPLPGNQPQHF
j_gene: TRBJ1-5; v_gene: TRBV2; abundance: .; d_gene: .; CDR3nt: TGTGCCAGCAGTCTACAGAAGATCAATCAGCCCCAGCATTTT; CDR3aa: CASSLQKINQPQHF
j_gene: TRBJ1-1; v_gene: TRBV9; abundance: .; d_gene: .; CDR3nt: TGTGCCAGCAAAAAGACAGGACTCGATGAAGCTTTCTTT; CDR3aa: CASKKTGLDEAFF
j_gene: TRBJ1-2; v_gene: TRBV9; abundance: .; d_gene: TRBD1; CDR3nt: TGTGCCAGCAGCGCCAGGGGACAGGGTCATACTGGCTACACCTTC; CDR3aa: CASSARGQGHTGYTF
j_gene: TRBJ2-2; v_gene: TRBV5-1; abundance: few; d_gene: .; CDR3nt: TGCGCCAGCAGCTTGGACCAAGAGACCGGGGAGCTGTTTTTT; CDR3aa: CASSLDQETGELFF
j_gene: TRBJ2-2; v_gene: TRBV21-1; abundance: .; d_gene: .; CDR3nt: TGTGCCAGCAGCACCATAGACAGGCGCGCGAACACCGGGGAGCTGTTTTTT; CDR3aa: CASSTIDRRANTGELFF
j_gene: TRBJ2-3; v_gene: TRBV5-6; abundance: .; d_gene: TRBD1; CDR3nt: TGTGCCAGCAGCAACAGGGGGAGGTTGGATACGCAGTATTTT; CDR3aa: CASSNRGRLDTQYF
j_gene: TRBJ1-2; v_gene: TRBV5-4; abundance: once; d_gene: .; CDR3nt: TGTGCCACTCACAACCGGGTTAACTATGGCTACACCTTC; CDR3aa: CATHNRVNYGYTF
j_gene: TRBJ2-2; v_gene: TRBV12-5; abundance: .; d_gene: .; CDR3nt: TGTGCTAGTGGCTATGACAGGAGAGTCGACACCGGGGAGCTGTTTTTT; CDR3aa: CASGYDRRVDTGELFF
j_gene: TRBJ1-6; v_gene: TRBV19; abundance: .; d_gene: .; CDR3nt: TGTGCCAGTAGTATAGGACCGACAGATCCGAGCTCCTATAATTCACCCCTCCACTTT; CDR3aa: CASSIGPTDPSSYNSPLHF
j_gene: TRBJ1-5; v_gene: TRBV4-3; abundance: .; d_gene: TRBD1; CDR3nt: TGCGCCAGCAGCCAAGTGGCAGGGGGGTTCAATCAGCCCCAGCATTTT; CDR3aa: CASSQVAGGFNQPQHF
j_gene: TRBJ1-4; v_gene: TRBV7-9; abundance: .; d_gene: TRBD1; CDR3nt: TGTGCCAGCAGCTTACGGCAGGGGGCGCTGGGACGGGTTGAAAAACTGTTTTTT; CDR3aa: CASSLRQGALGRVEKLFF
j_gene: TRBJ2-1; v_gene: TRBV9; abundance: .; d_gene: TRBD2; CDR3nt: TGTGCCAGCAGCGCCGGACTAGCGGGGGGCTCGAGCTCCTACAATGAGCAGTTCTTC; CDR3aa: CASSAGLAGGSSSYNEQFF
j_gene: TRBJ1-1; v_gene: TRBV27; abundance: .; d_gene: .; CDR3nt: TGTGCCAGCAGTTTATTACCCACTTTCGGCAGGGCGCGTGAAGCTTTCTTT; CDR3aa: CASSLLPTFGRAREAFF
j_gene: TRBJ2-1; v_gene: TRBV21-1; abundance: once; d_gene: .; CDR3nt: TGTGCCAGCAGCCAACAGGGGAGCTCCTACAATGAGCAGTTCTTC; CDR3aa: CASSQQGSSYNEQFF
j_gene: TRBJ2-7; v_gene: TRBV6-6; abundance: few; d_gene: .; CDR3nt: TGTGCCAGCAGCTCCGGGGACGAGCAGTACTTC; CDR3aa: CASSSGDEQYF
j_gene: TRBJ2-3; v_gene: TRBV6-1; abundance: .; d_gene: .; CDR3nt: TGTGCCAGCAGTGGCGTCACAGATACGCAGTATTTT; CDR3aa: CASSGVTDTQYF
j_gene: TRBJ1-2; v_gene: TRBV6-5; abundance: .; d_gene: TRBD1; CDR3nt: TGTGCCAGCAGTGGTGGGACAGGGACCAACTATGGCTACACCTTC; CDR3aa: CASSGGTGTNYGYTF
j_gene: TRBJ1-2; v_gene: TRBV20-1; abundance: few; d_gene: .; CDR3nt: TGCAGTGCCCGGACAGTATATGGCTACACCTTC; CDR3aa: CSARTVYGYTF
j_gene: TRBJ1-3; v_gene: TRBV9; abundance: .; d_gene: .; CDR3nt: TGTGCCAGCAGCGTAGATCCCTGGACTACTGGAAACACCATATATTTT; CDR3aa: CASSVDPWTTGNTIYF
j_gene: TRBJ1-3; v_gene: TRBV7-2; abundance: .; d_gene: TRBD1; CDR3nt: TGTGCCAGCAGCTTCATGACAGGGGTCTCCTCTGGAAACACCATATATTTT; CDR3aa: CASSFMTGVSSGNTIYF
j_gene: TRBJ2-5; v_gene: TRBV7-2; abundance: .; d_gene: .; CDR3nt: TGTGCCAGCAGCTCCCGGTGGAGTGGGGAGACCCAGTACTTC; CDR3aa: CASSSRWSGETQYF
j_gene: TRBJ2-5; v_gene: TRBV7-8; abundance: .; d_gene: TRBD1; CDR3nt: TGTGCCAGCAGCCGGGACAGAAACGACAAAGAGACCCAGTACTTC; CDR3aa: CASSRDRNDKETQYF
j_gene: TRBJ2-2; v_gene: TRBV9; abundance: .; d_gene: .; CDR3nt: TGTGCTAGCAGCACACCAAGGAGGGGCAACGACACCGGGGAGCTGTTTTTT; CDR3aa: CASSTPRRGNDTGELFF
j_gene: TRBJ2-3; v_gene: TRBV19; abundance: .; d_gene: .; CDR3nt: TGTGCCAGTAGCGCTTATTTAGCGGCCTTTGGGACAGATACGCAGTATTTT; CDR3aa: CASSAYLAAFGTDTQYF
j_gene: TRBJ2-1; v_gene: TRBV7-8; abundance: once; d_gene: TRBD1; CDR3nt: TGTGCCAGCAGCTTAGGGCCGGGACAGGGGGCTCGAAATGAGCAGTTCTTC; CDR3aa: CASSLGPGQGARNEQFF
j_gene: TRBJ1-1; v_gene: TRBV29-1; abundance: once; d_gene: .; CDR3nt: TGCAGCGGGCAGGGCCAGTTCCTCACTGAAGCTTTCTTT; CDR3aa: CSGQGQFLTEAFF
j_gene: TRBJ1-4; v_gene: TRBV5-1; abundance: .; d_gene: TRBD1; CDR3nt: TGCGCCAGCAGCACCAAGGACAGGACTGAAAAACTGTTTTTT; CDR3aa: CASSTKDRTEKLFF
j_gene: TRBJ1-1; v_gene: TRBV27; abundance: .; d_gene: TRBD1; CDR3nt: TGTGCCAGCAGCTCAACGGACAGGGCTGAAGCTTTCTTT; CDR3aa: CASSSTDRAEAFF
j_gene: TRBJ1-5; v_gene: TRBV30; abundance: few; d_gene: TRBD1; CDR3nt: TGTGCCTGGACCACAGGGGTACATCAGCCCCAGCATTTT; CDR3aa: CAWTTGVHQPQHF
j_gene: TRBJ1-1; v_gene: TRBV18; abundance: few; d_gene: .; CDR3nt: TGTGCCAGCTCACCTGGACAGACCAACACTGAAGCTTTCTTT; CDR3aa: CASSPGQTNTEAFF
j_gene: TRBJ2-7; v_gene: TRBV5-1; abundance: few; d_gene: TRBD1; CDR3nt: TGCGCCAGCACGGCGGCGGGACAGGTTCGCGAGCAGTACTTC; CDR3aa: CASTAAGQVREQYF
j_gene: TRBJ2-3; v_gene: TRBV5-1; abundance: once; d_gene: .; CDR3nt: TGCGCCAGCAGCTTGGGGCGGGGGCAGGATACGCAGTATTTT; CDR3aa: CASSLGRGQDTQYF
j_gene: TRBJ2-1; v_gene: TRBV29-1; abundance: .; d_gene: .; CDR3nt: TGCAGCGTTGAAGAGTCAGGGGGACTCTACAATGAGCAGTTCTTC; CDR3aa: CSVEESGGLYNEQFF
j_gene: TRBJ2-7; v_gene: TRBV5-1; abundance: .; d_gene: .; CDR3nt: TGCGCCAGCAGCTTGGGACAGGTCCTTCCGTCCTACGAGCAGTACTTC; CDR3aa: CASSLGQVLPSYEQYF
j_gene: TRBJ1-5; v_gene: TRBV7-9; abundance: once; d_gene: .; CDR3nt: TGTTCCAGCAGCTTAGGGGGGGATCAGCCCCAGCATTTT; CDR3aa: CSSSLGGDQPQHF
j_gene: TRBJ1-6; v_gene: TRBV5-6; abundance: .; d_gene: .; CDR3nt: TGTGCCAGCACGGGTCGGCGGAATAATTCACCCCTCCACTTT; CDR3aa: CASTGRRNNSPLHF
j_gene: TRBJ1-2; v_gene: TRBV19; abundance: .; d_gene: .; CDR3nt: TGTGCCAGTAGTTCTCAGGATAAGGGACATTCATATGGCTACACCTTC; CDR3aa: CASSSQDKGHSYGYTF
j_gene: TRBJ2-1; v_gene: TRBV9; abundance: .; d_gene: .; CDR3nt: TGTGCCAGCAGCGTAGGGGGGGACAATGAGCAGTTCTTC; CDR3aa: CASSVGGDNEQFF
j_gene: TRBJ1-4; v_gene: TRBV5-1; abundance: few; d_gene: .; CDR3nt: TGCGCCAGCAGCACCGGAGGGAAGGGTGTTAATGAAAAACTGTTTTTT; CDR3aa: CASSTGGKGVNEKLFF
j_gene: TRBJ1-3; v_gene: TRBV6-6; abundance: .; d_gene: .; CDR3nt: TGTGCCAGCAGCTCTGACAGTTCTGGAAACACCATATATTTT; CDR3aa: CASSSDSSGNTIYF
j_gene: TRBJ2-7; v_gene: TRBV27; abundance: .; d_gene: TRBD1; CDR3nt: TGTGCCAGCAGTTTAACATGGGACAGGGTTGCCTACGAGCAGTACTTC; CDR3aa: CASSLTWDRVAYEQYF
j_gene: TRBJ1-3; v_gene: TRBV2; abundance: .; d_gene: .; CDR3nt: TGTGCCAGCAGTGTGCGGAGGGCCCTTGGGTCTGGAAACACCATATATTTT; CDR3aa: CASSVRRALGSGNTIYF
j_gene: TRBJ1-6; v_gene: TRBV2; abundance: .; d_gene: TRBD1; CDR3nt: TGTGCCAGCAGGAGAGGAGGGACAGGGCCGAAGGATTTT; CDR3aa: CASRRGGTGPKDF
j_gene: TRBJ1-1; v_gene: TRBV18; abundance: .; d_gene: TRBD1; CDR3nt: TGTGCCAGCTCATCGACGACAGGGTACACTGAAGCTTTCTTT; CDR3aa: CASSSTTGYTEAFF
j_gene: TRBJ2-2; v_gene: TRBV7-2; abundance: once; d_gene: .; CDR3nt: TGTGCCAGCAGCTTAGCGGTGCAGGGGACCGGGGAGCTGTTTTTT; CDR3aa: CASSLAVQGTGELFF
j_gene: TRBJ1-6; v_gene: TRBV7-2; abundance: .; d_gene: .; CDR3nt: TGTGCCAGCAGATTACCCAGGACAGCCTCACCCCTCCACTTT; CDR3aa: CASRLPRTASPLHF
j_gene: TRBJ1-2; v_gene: TRBV19; abundance: .; d_gene: .; CDR3nt: TGTGCCAGTAGTATGACAGTTAACTATGGCTACACCTTC; CDR3aa: CASSMTVNYGYTF
j_gene: TRBJ2-5; v_gene: TRBV6-1; abundance: .; d_gene: TRBD2; CDR3nt: TGTGCCAGCAGTGAGACTAGCGGGTTGAAGGGGTTTCAAGAGACCCAGTACTTC; CDR3aa: CASSETSGLKGFQETQYF
j_gene: TRBJ1-1; v_gene: TRBV29-1; abundance: few; d_gene: .; CDR3nt: TGCAGCGTTGAAGAAGGGACACGGGCTTTCTTT; CDR3aa: CSVEEGTRAFF
j_gene: TRBJ1-3; v_gene: TRBV5-8; abundance: .; d_gene: .; CDR3nt: TGTGCCAGCAGCTTATACAGGGACTCTGGAAACACCATATATTTT; CDR3aa: CASSLYRDSGNTIYF
j_gene: TRBJ1-1; v_gene: TRBV2; abundance: .; d_gene: .; CDR3nt: TGTGCCAGCAGTGAAGAAGCTCGGGACACTGAAGCTTTCTTT; CDR3aa: CASSEEARDTEAFF